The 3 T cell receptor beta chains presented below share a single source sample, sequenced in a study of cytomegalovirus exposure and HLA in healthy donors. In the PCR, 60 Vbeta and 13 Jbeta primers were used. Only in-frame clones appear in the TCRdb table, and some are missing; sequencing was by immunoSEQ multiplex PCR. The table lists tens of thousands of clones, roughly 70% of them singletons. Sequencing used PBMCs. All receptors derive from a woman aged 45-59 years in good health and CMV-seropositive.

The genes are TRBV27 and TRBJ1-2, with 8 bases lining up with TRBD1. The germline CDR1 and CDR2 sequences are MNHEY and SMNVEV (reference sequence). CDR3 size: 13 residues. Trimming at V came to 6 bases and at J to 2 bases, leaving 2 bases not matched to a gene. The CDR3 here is CASRRQGNYGYTF. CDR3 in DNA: TGTGCCAGCAGACGACAGGGGAACTATGGCTACACCTTC.

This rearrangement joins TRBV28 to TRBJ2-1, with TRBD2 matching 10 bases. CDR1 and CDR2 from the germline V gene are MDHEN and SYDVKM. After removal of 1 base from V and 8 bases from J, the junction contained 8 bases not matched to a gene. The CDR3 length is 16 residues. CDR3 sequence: CASSLYASGSNHEQFF. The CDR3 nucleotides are TGTGCCAGCAGTTTATACGCTAGCGGGAGTAACCATGAGCAGTTCTTC. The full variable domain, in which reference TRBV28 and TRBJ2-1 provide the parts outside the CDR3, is DVKVTQSSRYLVKRTGEKVFLECVQDMDHENMFWYRQDPGLGLRLIYFSYDVKMKEKGDIPEGYSVSREKKERFSLILESASTNQTSMYLCASSLYASGSNHEQFFGPGTRLTVL.

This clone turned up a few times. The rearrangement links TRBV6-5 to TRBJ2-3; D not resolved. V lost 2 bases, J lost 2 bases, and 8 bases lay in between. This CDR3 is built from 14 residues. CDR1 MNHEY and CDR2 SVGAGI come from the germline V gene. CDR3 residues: CASSYGTITDTQYF. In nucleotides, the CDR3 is TGTGCCAGCAGTTACGGCACGATCACAGATACGCAGTATTTT.